Following are 13 T cell receptor beta chains from one sample sequenced in a study of CD8 T cells in ankylosing spondylitis (dated by TCRdb to 2017 to 2019). What the work shows at the level of the full study, not this receptor alone: A TCR beta motif of eight highly homologous amino acid variants appeared characteristic of blood from ankylosing spondylitis patients.

The library was prepared using 5' RACE. Sequencing instrument: Illumina HiSeq 2500. The public reads were reanalyzed by TCRdb: fastp trimming at Q25, MiXCR alignment, in-frame beta chains only. For every CDR3 protein sequence, its rows merge into one entry that carries the most common genes and DNA. Across this sample there are approximately 440,000 distinct CDR3 sequences, with 15% to 20% seen only once. Just over 1% of the sample is taken by the ten largest. Which antigens these TCRs recognize remains unknown. Sequencing input: blood, either unsorted or a sorted T cell fraction (not recorded which). The receptors here all came from a male donor with ankylosing spondylitis.

CDR3 region: CRSGDYGGGTEAFF. The CDR3 DNA follows: TGTCGCTCTGGGGACTACGGGGGAGGAACTGAAGCTTTCTTT. The V call is TRBV28, the J call TRBJ1-1, with D possibly TRBD1 on 5 matching bases. Germline V gene sequence: CDR1 MDHEN, CDR2 SYDVKM. This CDR3 contains 14 residues.

This clonotype was recorded many times. V usage is TRBV20-1 and J usage is TRBJ1-2; no clear D. Germline loops: CDR1 DFQATT, CDR2 SNEGSKA (reference sequence). Trimming pared 3 bases from V and 1 base from J, leaving 15 bases between. The CDR3 runs to 15 residues. The CDR3 region is CSASTYSDLNYGYTF. The CDR3, as DNA: TGCAGTGCTAGTACCTACAGCGATCTTAACTATGGCTACACCTTC.

The chain couples TRBV6-1 to TRBJ1-5, with D unclear. Germline V CDR1 and CDR2: MNHNS, SASEGT. There are 15 residues in the CDR3. Trimming cost V 6 bases and J 5 bases, with 17 bases left between them. This CDR3 reads CASSPMTVSDQPQHF. The CDR3 DNA reads TGTGCCAGCAGCCCAATGACGGTGTCAGATCAGCCCCAGCATTTT.

The chain links TRBV27 to TRBJ2-5, with a possible D match to TRBD1 (5 bases). The V gene lost 2 bases and the J gene lost 5 bases, with 15 bases spanning the gap. The CDR3 spans 15 residues. Germline lookup yields CDR1 MNHEY and CDR2 SMNVEV (reference sequence). The CDR3 sequence: CASSLGAGNRETQYF. The CDR3 DNA is TGTGCCAGCAGTTTAGGGGCAGGGAATAGGGAGACCCAGTACTTC.

The genes are TRBV12-3 or TRBV12-4 and TRBJ1-1; D uncertain. V lost 4 bases, J lost 5 bases, and 11 bases lay in between. The CDR3 spans 13 residues. The CDR3 sequence is CASSYGVGTEAFF. CDR3 coding DNA: TGTGCCAGCAGTTATGGGGTAGGGACTGAAGCTTTCTTT.

V is TRBV7-9 and J is TRBJ1-1; tentative D call: TRBD1 (6 bases). The CDR3 is 14 residues long. Trimming cost V 5 bases and J 2 bases, with 12 bases left between them. CDR1 SEHNR and CDR2 FQNEAQ come from the germline V gene (reference sequence). In nucleotides, the CDR3 is TGTGCCAGCAGCCTCCGGACAGATAACACTGAAGCTTTCTTT. Protein: CASSLRTDNTEAFF.

V gene TRBV4-2 combines with J gene TRBJ2-3; 8 bases map to TRBD2. The V segment lost 1 base and the J segment 1 base; nucleotides outside the gene matches: 4. This CDR3 has 16 amino acids. Germline loops: CDR1 LGHNA, CDR2 YNFKEQ. This chain's CDR3 is CASSQGYGRGTDTQYF. The CDR3 DNA follows: TGTGCCAGCAGCCAAGGCTACGGGAGGGGCACAGATACGCAGTATTTT.

This clonotype was seen only a few times. The chain employs TRBV20-1 and TRBJ1-2; a weak D match, TRBD1 (6 bases). Germline V gene lookup returns CDR1 DFQATT and CDR2 SNEGSKA (reference sequence). Between the trimmed V and J ends, which lost 3 bases and 2 bases, there was a span of 16 bases. CDR3 size: 15 residues. CDR3 DNA sequence: TGCAGTGCTAGGGGACTGGACAGTATCAACTATGGCTACACCTTC. This translates into CSARGLDSINYGYTF.

This rearrangement joins TRBV6-2 or TRBV6-3 to TRBJ2-7; D might be TRBD1 (6 bases). The germline V gene encodes CDR1 MNHEY and CDR2 SVGEGT. Between the trimmed V and J ends, which lost 4 bases and 6 bases, there was a span of 16 bases. The CDR3 runs 14 residues. CDR3 loop: CASSSPHRAAEQYF. The CDR3 bases are TGTGCCAGCAGTTCCCCCCACAGGGCTGCCGAGCAGTACTTC.

In its sample, this clonotype was seen many times. Compared with germline, one end of the junction differs, possibly owing to a read error. The chain joins TRBV15 to TRBJ1-4; no reliable D call. Germline values: CDR1 LNHNV, CDR2 YYDKDF (reference sequence). This CDR3 region has 12 residues. CDR3 DNA sequence: TGTGCCACCAGCACCGCTAAAGAAAAACTGTTTTTT. Its translation: CATSTAKEKLFF.

This chain uses TRBV5-8 with TRBJ2-5; D not certain. Trimming took off 2 bases at V and 3 bases at J, with 11 bases between the two ends. Germline CDR1 reads SGHTS; CDR2 reads YDEGEE. The length of the CDR3 is 14 residues. The CDR3 loop reads CASSFWRTEETQYF. The CDR3 nucleotides read TGTGCCAGCAGCTTTTGGCGCACTGAAGAGACCCAGTACTTC.

The V gene is TRBV20-1, the J gene TRBJ2-3, with D perhaps matching TRBD1 or TRBD2 (5 bases each). The CDR3 is 9 residues long. V shed 5 bases and J shed 8 bases, with 5 bases lying between them. Looked up from germline, CDR1 is DFQATT and CDR2 is SNEGSKA (reference sequence). The CDR3 DNA sequence: TGCAGTGCTGGGGGTACGCAGTATTTT. It encodes CSAGGTQYF.

This clonotype appeared many times. The chain has TRBV6-5 and TRBJ1-1; D may be TRBD1 (5 bases). Germline loops: CDR1 MNHEY, CDR2 SVGAGI. V lost 0 bases and J 0 bases, leaving 11 bases between the germline ends. This CDR3 spans 16 amino acids. The CDR3 DNA reads as TGTGCCAGCAGTTACTCGGCAGGGAGGGTGAACACTGAAGCTTTCTTT. Amino acids: CASSYSAGRVNTEAFF.